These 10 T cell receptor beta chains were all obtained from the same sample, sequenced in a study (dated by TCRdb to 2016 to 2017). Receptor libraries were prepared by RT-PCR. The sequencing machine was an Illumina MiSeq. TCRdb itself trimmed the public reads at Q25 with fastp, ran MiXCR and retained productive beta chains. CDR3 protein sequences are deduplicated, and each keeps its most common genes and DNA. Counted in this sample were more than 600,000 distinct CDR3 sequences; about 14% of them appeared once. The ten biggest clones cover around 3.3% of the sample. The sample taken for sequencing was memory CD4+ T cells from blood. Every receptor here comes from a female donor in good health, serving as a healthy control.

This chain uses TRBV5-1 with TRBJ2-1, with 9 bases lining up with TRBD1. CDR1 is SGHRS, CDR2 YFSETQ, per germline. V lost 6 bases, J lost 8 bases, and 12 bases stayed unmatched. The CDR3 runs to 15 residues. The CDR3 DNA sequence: TGCGCCAGCACCCCCCGGGACAGGGTACGAGATGAGCAGTTCTTC. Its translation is CASTPRDRVRDEQFF.

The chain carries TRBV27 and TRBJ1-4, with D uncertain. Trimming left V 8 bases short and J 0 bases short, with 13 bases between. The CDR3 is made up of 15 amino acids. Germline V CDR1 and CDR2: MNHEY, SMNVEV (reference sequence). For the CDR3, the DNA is TGTGCCAGCTTCGATTACAGTGCAACTAATGAAAAACTGTTTTTT. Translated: CASFDYSATNEKLFF.

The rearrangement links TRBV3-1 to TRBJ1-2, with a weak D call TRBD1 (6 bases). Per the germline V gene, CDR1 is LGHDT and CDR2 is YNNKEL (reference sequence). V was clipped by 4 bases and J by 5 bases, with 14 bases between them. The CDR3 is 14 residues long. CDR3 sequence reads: CASSPQGMTYGYTF. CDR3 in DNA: TGTGCCAGCAGCCCCCAGGGGATGACTTATGGCTACACCTTC.

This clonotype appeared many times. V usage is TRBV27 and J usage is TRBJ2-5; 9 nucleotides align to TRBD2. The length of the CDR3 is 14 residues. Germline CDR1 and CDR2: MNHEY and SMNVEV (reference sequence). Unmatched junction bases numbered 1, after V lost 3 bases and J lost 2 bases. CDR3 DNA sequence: TGTGCCAGCAGTTTCAGCGGGAGGCAAGAGACCCAGTACTTC. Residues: CASSFSGRQETQYF.

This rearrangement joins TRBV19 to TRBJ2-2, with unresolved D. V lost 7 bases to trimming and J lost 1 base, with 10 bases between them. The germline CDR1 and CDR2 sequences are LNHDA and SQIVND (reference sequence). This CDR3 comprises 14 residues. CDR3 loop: CASTQVLNTGELFF. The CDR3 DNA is TGTGCCAGTACGCAGGTCCTGAACACCGGGGAGCTGTTTTTT.

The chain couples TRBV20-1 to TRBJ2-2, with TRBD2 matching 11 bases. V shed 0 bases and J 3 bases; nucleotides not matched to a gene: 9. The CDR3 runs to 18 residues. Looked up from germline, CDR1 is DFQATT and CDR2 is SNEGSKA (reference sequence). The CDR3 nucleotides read TGCAGTGCTAGAGATATCACTAGCGGGAGATATGACACCGGGGAGCTGTTTTTT. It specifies CSARDITSGRYDTGELFF.

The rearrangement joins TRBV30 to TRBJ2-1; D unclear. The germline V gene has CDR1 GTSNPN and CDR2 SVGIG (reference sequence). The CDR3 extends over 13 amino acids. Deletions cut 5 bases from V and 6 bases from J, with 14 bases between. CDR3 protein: CAWGMSPSNEQFF. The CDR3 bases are TGTGCCTGGGGTATGAGTCCGTCCAATGAGCAGTTCTTC.

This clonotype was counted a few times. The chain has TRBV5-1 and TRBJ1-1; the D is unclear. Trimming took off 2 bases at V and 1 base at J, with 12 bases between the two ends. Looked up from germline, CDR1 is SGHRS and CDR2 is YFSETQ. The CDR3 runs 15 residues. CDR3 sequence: CASSFNPDKNTEAFF. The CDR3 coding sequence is TGCGCCAGCAGCTTCAATCCCGACAAGAACACTGAAGCTTTCTTT.

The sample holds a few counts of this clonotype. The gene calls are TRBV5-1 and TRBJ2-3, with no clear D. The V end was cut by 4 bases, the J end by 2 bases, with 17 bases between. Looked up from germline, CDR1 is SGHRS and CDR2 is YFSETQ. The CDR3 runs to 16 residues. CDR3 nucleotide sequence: TGCGCCAGCAGCCCCTTTGGGATCACTTTCACAGATACGCAGTATTTT. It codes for CASSPFGITFTDTQYF.

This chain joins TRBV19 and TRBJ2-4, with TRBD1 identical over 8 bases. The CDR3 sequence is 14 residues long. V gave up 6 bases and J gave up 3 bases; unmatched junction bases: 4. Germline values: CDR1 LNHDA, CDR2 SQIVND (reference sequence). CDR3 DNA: TGTGCCAGTAGACAGACAGGGGACAAAAACATTCAGTACTTC. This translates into CASRQTGDKNIQYF.